These 22 T cell receptor beta chains share one sample of origin, sequenced in a study of PD-L1 blockade in urothelial cancer. Time point denoted: pretreatment peripheral blood. Generated by immunoSEQ multiplex PCR, the TCRdb table keeps only in-frame clones and is missing some. The sample has tens of thousands of clones; around 83% are singletons. Sample: PBMCs, taken around atezolizumab (anti-PD-L1) treatment. The receptor set was obtained from a woman in her 70s with urothelial cancer.

This chain connects TRBV19 to TRBJ1-5; 8 positions match TRBD1. In germline, CDR1 is LNHDA, CDR2 SQIVND (reference sequence). The trim removed 5 bases at V and 2 bases at J, leaving 8 bases unmatched. The CDR3 contains 16 residues. CDR3 nucleotides: TGTGCCAGTAGTCCCGGGACAGGAGGAGGCAATCAGCCCCAGCATTTT. Translated: CASSPGTGGGNQPQHF.

This clone showed up just a few times. The chain uses TRBV15 and TRBJ1-4; TRBD1 matches at 7 bases. Trimming removed 3 bases from V and 3 bases from J; junction bases left unmatched: 4. Germline lookup yields CDR1 LNHNV and CDR2 YYDKDF (reference sequence). The CDR3 runs to 15 residues. In DNA, the CDR3 is TGTGCCACCAGCAGGAACAGGGGATCTAATGAAAAACTGTTTTTT. Residues: CATSRNRGSNEKLFF.

The J gene is TRBJ1-5, the V gene TRBV2, with D unclear. Trimming took 2 bases from V and 4 from J, leaving 12 bases between them. The V gene's germline CDR1 is SNHLY and CDR2 FYNNEI. The CDR3 is made up of 15 amino acids. The CDR3 DNA follows: TGTGCCAGCAGTGAAAAACTAAGAGGGAATCAGCCCCAGCATTTT. This gives the protein CASSEKLRGNQPQHF.

This sequence joins TRBV5-6 and TRBJ2-5, with D possibly TRBD2 on 6 matching bases. CDR3 size: 14 residues. V dropped 5 bases and J dropped 1 base, with 12 bases sitting between them. Looked up from germline, CDR1 is SGHDT and CDR2 is YYEEEE. In DNA form, the CDR3 reads TGTGCCAGCAGGCTTGGGGGGATCCAAGAGACCCAGTACTTC. Its protein is CASRLGGIQETQYF. Variable domain in full (rest from reference TRBV5-6 and TRBJ2-5): DAGVTQSPTHLIKTRGQQVTLRCSPKSGHDTVSWYQQALGQGPQFIFQYYEEEERQRGNFPDRFSGHQFPNYSSELNVNALLLGDSALYLCASRLGGIQETQYFGPGTRLLVL.

The chain links TRBV18 to TRBJ2-2, with 11 bases aligning to TRBD1. V shed 2 bases, J shed 6 bases, and the junction held 5 bases outside the gene matches. The CDR3 loop spans 16 amino acids. Germline loops: CDR1 KGHSH, CDR2 LQKENI. CDR3 bases: TGTGCCAGCTCACCAATGGACAGGGGGCGCTCCGGGGAGCTGTTTTTT. It translates to CASSPMDRGRSGELFF. Full variable domain (outside the CDR3, taken from reference TRBV18 and TRBJ2-2): NAGVMQNPRHLVRRRGQEARLRCSPMKGHSHVYWYRQLPEEGLKFMVYLQKENIIDESGMPKERFSAEFPKEGPSILRIQQVVRGDSAAYFCASSPMDRGRSGELFFGEGSRLTVL.

J is TRBJ2-7 and V is TRBV28, with 9 positions matching TRBD1. J gave up 6 bases and V 7 bases, and 16 bases lay outside the gene matches. The CDR3 sequence is 16 residues long. Germline assignment: CDR1 MDHEN and CDR2 SYDVKM. The CDR3 protein is CASKPPAVTGGREQYF. As DNA, the CDR3 is TGTGCCAGCAAACCCCCCGCGGTGACAGGGGGGCGCGAGCAGTACTTC.

V is TRBV19 and J is TRBJ1-1; D call uncertain. From germline, CDR1 is LNHDA and CDR2 SQIVND (reference sequence). Deletions cut 7 bases from V and 6 bases from J, with 9 bases between. The length of the CDR3 is 11 residues. This CDR3 is CASTIGAEAFF. The DNA for the CDR3 is TGTGCCAGTACAATCGGTGCTGAAGCTTTCTTT.

The rearrangement links TRBV4-2 to TRBJ1-5; D not resolved. The CDR3 spans 15 residues. Trimming removed 0 bases from V and 7 bases from J, with 13 bases in between. The germline V gene encodes CDR1 LGHNA and CDR2 YNFKEQ. CDR3 bases: TGTGCCAGCAGCCAAGATCTTACGGGGTCCCAGCCCCAGCATTTT. The encoded protein is CASSQDLTGSQPQHF.

This clone was observed a single time. J is TRBJ2-7 and V is TRBV7-2; D may be TRBD2 (7 bases). Germline CDR1 reads SGHTA; CDR2 reads FQGNSA. The V and J ends lost 1 base and 0 bases respectively, with 13 bases between them. This CDR3 contains 16 residues. The CDR3 region is CASSLDWGGNSYEQYF. The CDR3, as DNA: TGTGCCAGCAGCTTAGATTGGGGGGGCAACTCCTACGAGCAGTACTTC. Filled out from reference TRBV7-2 and TRBJ2-7, the complete variable domain reads GAGVSQSPSNKVTEKGKDVELRCDPISGHTALYWYRQSLGQGLEFLIYFQGNSAPDKSGLPSDRFSAERTGGSVSTLTIQRTQQEDSAVYLCASSLDWGGNSYEQYFGPGTRLTVT.

This chain connects TRBV7-2 to TRBJ2-2; maybe TRBD1 (6 bases). Germline V gene sequence: CDR1 SGHTA, CDR2 FQGNSA. This CDR3 is 16 amino acids long. V dropped 0 bases and J dropped 1 base, with 9 bases sitting between them. This CDR3 is CASSLAGRGNTGELFF. CDR3 DNA sequence: TGTGCCAGCAGCTTAGCGGGCAGGGGGAACACCGGGGAGCTGTTTTTT.

The chain carries TRBV5-4 and TRBJ2-7; the D gene is possibly TRBD2 (7 bases). Trimming removed 0 bases at V and 5 bases at J, with 18 bases between. The CDR3 is 16 amino acids. Germline CDR1 is SGHNT and CDR2 is YYREEE (reference sequence). The CDR3 region is CASSLGSGGSIHEQYF. DNA for the CDR3: TGTGCCAGCAGCTTGGGCTCGGGGGGCAGCATCCACGAGCAGTACTTC.

This rearrangement joins TRBV29-1 to TRBJ1-1, with TRBD1 matching 10 bases. V was pared by 7 bases and J by 2 bases, with 13 bases of the junction left unmatched. The CDR3 loop spans 16 amino acids. CDR1 and CDR2 from the germline V gene are SQVTM and ANQGSEA. In nucleotides, the CDR3 is TGCAGCGCCCGGACAGGGGGTCGAATGGCTAACACTGAAGCTTTCTTT. Translation gives CSARTGGRMANTEAFF.

This chain connects TRBV10-3 to TRBJ1-1; 7 bases agree with TRBD1. The CDR3 has 14 residues. Germline V gene sequence: CDR1 ENHRY, CDR2 SYGVKD. The V gene end was trimmed by 6 bases and the J gene end by 1 base; junction bases not matched to a gene: 5. The CDR3 DNA reads TGTGCCATCAGCCCCGGGACAGCGAACACTGAAGCTTTCTTT. The encoded protein is CAISPGTANTEAFF.

The V gene is TRBV7-6, the J gene TRBJ2-3; D is perhaps TRBD2 (5 bases). The V gene's germline CDR1 is SGHVS and CDR2 FNYEAQ. The CDR3 extends over 16 amino acids. V lost 1 base and J 5 bases, leaving 16 bases between the germline ends. CDR3 sequence: CASSLVEASFGDTQYF. As DNA, the CDR3 is TGTGCCAGCAGCTTAGTGGAGGCTAGCTTCGGAGATACGCAGTATTTT.

J is TRBJ2-1 and V is TRBV7-9; 14 bases line up with TRBD2. CDR1 SEHNR and CDR2 FQNEAQ come from the germline V gene (reference sequence). Trimming removed 5 bases from V and 0 bases from J; junction bases left unmatched: 6. The CDR3 spans 18 residues. This chain's CDR3 is CASSRGLAGGRSYNEQFF. Here the CDR3 DNA reads TGTGCCAGCAGCCGTGGACTAGCGGGGGGCCGCTCCTACAATGAGCAGTTCTTC. Complete variable domain (other parts from reference TRBV7-9 and TRBJ2-1): DTGVSQNPRHKITKRGQNVTFRCDPISEHNRLYWYRQTLGQGPEFLTYFQNEAQLEKSRLLSDRFSAERPKGSFSTLEIQRTEQGDSAMYLCASSRGLAGGRSYNEQFFGPGTRLTVL.

The chain is built from TRBV19 and TRBJ2-1; D perhaps matches TRBD1 (5 bases). Germline assignment: CDR1 LNHDA and CDR2 SQIVND (reference sequence). V lost 6 bases and J 5 bases, leaving 11 bases between the germline ends. CDR3 length: 13 residues. CDR3: CASSLTANNEQFF. In DNA form, the CDR3 reads TGTGCCAGTAGCTTGACAGCCAACAATGAGCAGTTCTTC.

The rearrangement joins TRBV9 to TRBJ2-7, with D possibly matching TRBD2 (6 bases). The CDR3 covers 14 residues. Looked up from germline, CDR1 is SGDLS and CDR2 is YYNGEE. V was trimmed by 4 bases and J by 4 bases, leaving 15 bases between them. The CDR3, as DNA: TGTGCCAGCAGCCCCGGGACTTCCACATACGAGCAGTACTTC. Protein sequence: CASSPGTSTYEQYF.

The V and J genes are TRBV2 and TRBJ2-7; TRBD1 is a possible D gene (5 bases). Germline lookup yields CDR1 SNHLY and CDR2 FYNNEI. Trimming removed 4 bases at V and 3 bases at J, with 10 bases between. The CDR3 spans 13 residues. CDR3 protein: CASSVPGHYEQYF. The CDR3 bases are TGTGCCAGCAGTGTGCCCGGACACTACGAGCAGTACTTC.

The V call is TRBV7-2, the J call TRBJ2-3; D call uncertain. CDR3 size: 14 residues. Germline V gene lookup returns CDR1 SGHTA and CDR2 FQGNSA. The ends were cut back, 0 bases at V and 4 bases at J, with 8 bases in the middle. CDR3 protein: CASSLALVADTQYF. Here the CDR3 DNA reads TGTGCCAGCAGCTTAGCCCTCGTCGCAGATACGCAGTATTTT.

This clone was counted once. This chain links TRBV28 with TRBJ2-5; D is uncertain. Trimming pared 4 bases from V and 1 base from J, leaving 4 bases between. Germline CDR1 reads MDHEN; CDR2 reads SYDVKM. This CDR3 comprises 12 residues. In DNA, the CDR3 is TGTGCCAGCAGTTCAATCCAAGAGACCCAGTACTTC. It translates to CASSSIQETQYF.

CDR3 amino acids: CASSVVGTIPTDTQYF. The DNA of the CDR3 is TGTGCCAGCAGCGTAGTGGGGACTATCCCCACAGATACGCAGTATTTT. The chain links TRBV9 to TRBJ2-3, with TRBD2 matching 7 bases. This CDR3 has 16 amino acids. CDR1 and CDR2 from the germline V gene are SGDLS and YYNGEE. The V and J ends lost 0 bases and 2 bases, in that order; junction bases with no gene match: 6.

V is TRBV28 and J is TRBJ1-2; no clear D. Between the trimmed V and J ends, which lost 3 bases and 7 bases, there was a span of 12 bases. The V gene's germline CDR1 is MDHEN and CDR2 SYDVKM. The CDR3 has 13 amino acids. The CDR3 loop reads CASSFDGSSGYTF. Written as DNA, the CDR3 is TGTGCCAGCAGTTTTGACGGGAGCAGTGGCTACACCTTC.